This TCR beta chain was sequenced for a study of T cell repertoires in cytomegalovirus infection. Findings and limits, study-wide: The response measured ex vivo was dominated by TCR beta clonotypes (HLA-C-restricted and CMV-specific). Totalled public TCR beta family frequency picked out people who carried CMV plus the relevant HLA.

Each CDR3 protein gets one entry after TCRdb re-called the reads with MiXCR. This sample has approximately 730,000 distinct CDR3 sequences, with around 32% found just once. Worth noting for this clonotype: Its target is unknown.

Germline CDR1 and CDR2: LNHNV and YYDKDF (reference sequence). The CDR3 consists of 15 residues. V lost 4 bases and J 5 bases, leaving 14 bases between the germline ends. This specimen was cultured PBMCs, taken from culture after CMV antigen stimulation. The J gene is TRBJ1-4, the V gene TRBV15, with D tentatively TRBD1 (6 bases). The receptor was isolated from a human donor in good health (CMV status not recorded). Some clones in this sample may be carry-over from other donors' samples. The CDR3 is CATSKGGRENEKLFF. The CDR3, as DNA: TGTGCCACCAGCAAGGGGGGACGGGAAAATGAAAAACTGTTTTTT.